Below, one T cell receptor (beta chain) is given with its context. The antigen is unknown. This record comes from a study of siplizumab effects on memory and regulatory T cells. Study-level results: Naive T cells looked more diverse than memory cells and looked like major alloresponse contributors. Tracing alloreactive clones into unstimulated subsets worked for only a minor fraction of them.

Germline lookup yields CDR1 LNHDA and CDR2 SQIVND (reference sequence). This CDR3 is 17 amino acids long. V was shortened by 3 bases and J by 1 base, with 18 bases between the two germline ends. The data were produced by immunoSEQ multiplex PCR, yet TCRdb's version contains in-frame clones alone and is incomplete. The sample lists roughly 100,000 clones, just over 90% occurring once. The sequenced sample consisted of CD4+ T cells sorted from blood. The rearrangement uses TRBV19 and TRBJ1-1; D is unresolved. This receptor was taken from a human donor in good health. The CDR3 DNA is TGTGCCAGTAGTATTGTACGGGGTGTGGGAGGGAACACTGAAGCTTTCTTT. The encoded protein is CASSIVRGVGGNTEAFF.